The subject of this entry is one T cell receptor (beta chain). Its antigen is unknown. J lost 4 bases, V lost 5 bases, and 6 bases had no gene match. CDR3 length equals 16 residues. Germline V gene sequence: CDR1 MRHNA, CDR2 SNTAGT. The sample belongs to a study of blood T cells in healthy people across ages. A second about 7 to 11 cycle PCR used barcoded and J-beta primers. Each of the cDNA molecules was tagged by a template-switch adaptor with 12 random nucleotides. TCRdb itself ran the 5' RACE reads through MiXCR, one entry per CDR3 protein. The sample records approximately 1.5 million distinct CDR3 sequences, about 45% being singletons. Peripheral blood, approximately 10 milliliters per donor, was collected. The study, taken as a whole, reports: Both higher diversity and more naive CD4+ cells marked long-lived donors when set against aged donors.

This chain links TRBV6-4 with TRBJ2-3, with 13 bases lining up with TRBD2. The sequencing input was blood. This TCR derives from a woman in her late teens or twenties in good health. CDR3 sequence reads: CASSPTGLAGADTQYF. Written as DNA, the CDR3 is TGTGCCAGCAGTCCGACTGGACTAGCGGGAGCAGATACGCAGTATTTT.